The next 14 T cell receptor beta chains were all read from a single sample in a study of blood T cell repertoires in COVID-19. Sequencing was performed with immunoSEQ multiplex PCR; in TCRdb, only in-frame clones are kept and a portion is missing. The sample has 50,000 to 70,000 clones; almost 80% are singletons. Material: peripheral blood. Receptors were obtained from a man aged 60 to 75 with acute or convalescent COVID-19.

The rearrangement joins TRBV9 to TRBJ2-3, with TRBD1 matching 9 bases. Germline CDR1 SGDLS, CDR2 YYNGEE. Unmatched junction bases numbered 10, after V lost 3 bases and J lost 5 bases. This CDR3 comprises 16 residues. The CDR3 protein is CASSGSDRGDIDTQYF. For the CDR3, the DNA is TGTGCCAGCAGCGGATCTGACAGGGGGGATATAGATACGCAGTATTTT. The full variable domain, with the rest looked up from reference TRBV9 and TRBJ2-3, is DSGVTQTPKHLITATGQRVTLRCSPRSGDLSVYWYQQSLDQGLQFLIQYYNGEERAKGNILERFSAQQFPDLHSELNLSSLELGDSALYFCASSGSDRGDIDTQYFGPGTRLTVL.

V gene TRBV28 combines with J gene TRBJ2-3; 8 nucleotides match TRBD2. The CDR3 loop spans 13 amino acids. CDR1 MDHEN and CDR2 SYDVKM come from the germline V gene. Trimming cost V 4 bases and J 10 bases; bases outside gene matches: 7. DNA of the CDR3: TGTGCCAGCAGTTCAGGGACTAGTTGGGCGCAGTATTTT. Its protein product is CASSSGTSWAQYF.

This chain uses TRBV14 with TRBJ1-1, with TRBD1 as a possible D gene (5 bases). CDR3 length: 14 amino acids. CDR1 is SGHDN and CDR2 is FVKESK in the germline V gene. V was pared by 0 bases and J by 11 bases, with 16 bases between. CDR3 amino acids: CASSQDRSQGLAFF. CDR3 DNA: TGTGCCAGCAGCCAAGATCGCTCGCAGGGCTTGGCTTTCTTT. Full variable domain (outside the CDR3, taken from reference TRBV14 and TRBJ1-1): EAGVTQFPSHSVIEKGQTVTLRCDPISGHDNLYWYRRVMGKEIKFLLHFVKESKQDESGMPNNRFLAERTGGTYSTLKVQPAELEDSGVYFCASSQDRSQGLAFFGQGTRLTVV.

This clone was counted between two and nine times. The CDR3 loop is CASKFGTGGSNTEAFF. CDR3 nucleotides: TGCGCCAGCAAATTTGGGACAGGGGGTTCGAACACTGAAGCTTTCTTT. The chain uses TRBV5-1 and TRBJ1-1, with 11 bases fitting TRBD1. CDR1 is SGHRS and CDR2 is YFSETQ in the germline V gene. The CDR3 has 16 residues. After removal of 6 bases from V and 1 base from J, the junction contained 8 bases not matched to a gene.

The CDR3 is CAISEAGVGGYTF. The CDR3 DNA is TGTGCCATCAGTGAGGCAGGGGTAGGTGGCTACACCTTC. V gene TRBV10-3 combines with J gene TRBJ1-2, with TRBD1 as a possible D gene (6 bases). V gave up 2 bases and J gave up 7 bases, with 11 bases separating them. The CDR3 is made up of 13 amino acids. The germline CDR1 and CDR2 sequences are ENHRY and SYGVKD.

V and J are TRBV30 and TRBJ2-1; D is ambiguous. CDR3 length: 11 amino acids. Trimming pared 4 bases from V and 4 bases from J, leaving 5 bases between. Germline lookup yields CDR1 GTSNPN and CDR2 SVGIG (reference sequence). The CDR3 loop is CAWTTYNEQFF. The CDR3 DNA follows: TGTGCCTGGACCACTTACAATGAGCAGTTCTTC.

This rearrangement joins TRBV27 to TRBJ1-2; the D is unclear. Trimming stripped 2 bases from V and 2 bases from J, with 6 bases between. There are 13 residues in the CDR3. Germline V gene data show CDR1 as MNHEY and CDR2 as SMNVEV (reference sequence). The CDR3 DNA reads TGTGCCAGCAGTTTAAACGCGAACTATGGCTACACCTTC. Translating it yields CASSLNANYGYTF.

V gene TRBV2 combines with J gene TRBJ1-1; the D is unclear. The CDR3 spans 14 residues. The germline CDR1 and CDR2 sequences are SNHLY and FYNNEI. Trimming shortened V by 5 bases and J by 1 base, and 11 bases separated the two germline ends. The CDR3 reads CASSPTRGNTEAFF. For the CDR3, the DNA is TGTGCCAGCAGTCCTACGCGGGGGAACACTGAAGCTTTCTTT. The whole variable domain, filled in from reference TRBV2 and TRBJ1-1, reads EPEVTQTPSHQVTQMGQEVILRCVPISNHLYFYWYRQILGQKVEFLVSFYNNEISEKSEIFDDQFSVERPDGSNFTLKIRSTKLEDSAMYFCASSPTRGNTEAFFGQGTRLTVV.

V is TRBV7-2 and J is TRBJ2-7; 10 nucleotides agree with TRBD2. The CDR3 extends over 16 amino acids. V lost 1 base and J lost 6; bases outside the gene matches: 9. Germline CDR1 reads SGHTA; CDR2 reads FQGNSA. DNA for the CDR3: TGTGCCAGCAGCTTAGAGGCTAGCGGGGGATTTCGCGAGCAGTACTTC. Its protein product is CASSLEASGGFREQYF.

This chain uses TRBV5-1 with TRBJ2-3; TRBD2 matches 7 bases. Germline CDR1 SGHRS, CDR2 YFSETQ. The V and J ends lost 5 bases and 6 bases, in that order; junction bases with no gene match: 15. The length of the CDR3 is 16 residues. CDR3 sequence (DNA): TGCGCCAGCAGGAAAACGGGGGAGGGGACCTGGGATACGCAGTATTTT. It encodes CASRKTGEGTWDTQYF.

V is TRBV5-4 and J is TRBJ1-1; 7 nucleotides agree with TRBD1. The CDR3 consists of 13 residues. Germline loops: CDR1 SGHNT, CDR2 YYREEE (reference sequence). The V gene end was trimmed by 0 bases and the J gene end by 7 bases; junction bases not matched to a gene: 3. CDR3 sequence: CASSLDGTVEAFF. In DNA form, the CDR3 reads TGTGCCAGCAGCTTGGATGGGACAGTTGAAGCTTTCTTT.

The chain combines TRBV4-2 with TRBJ1-1; D unresolved. V gave up 0 bases and J gave up 2 bases, with 10 bases separating them. This CDR3 contains 15 residues. Looked up from germline, CDR1 is LGHNA and CDR2 is YNFKEQ. CDR3 sequence reads: CASSQDRARNTEAFF. DNA for the CDR3: TGTGCCAGCAGCCAAGATCGCGCGCGAAACACTGAAGCTTTCTTT.

The V call is TRBV19, the J call TRBJ1-2, with TRBD1 identical over 7 bases. This CDR3 is 14 amino acids long. Germline values: CDR1 LNHDA, CDR2 SQIVND (reference sequence). The J segment lost 0 bases and the V segment lost 7 bases, leaving 5 bases of the junction unmatched. The CDR3 bases are TGTGCCAGTACCCCTGACAGGGCTAACTATGGCTACACCTTC. Amino acid sequence: CASTPDRANYGYTF.

This clone has a handful of counts. J is TRBJ2-5 and V is TRBV7-2, with 7 bases matching TRBD2. This CDR3 has 16 residues. V shed 4 bases, J shed 5 bases, and the junction held 13 bases outside the gene matches. CDR1 and CDR2 (germline): SGHTA, FQGNSA. The CDR3 DNA is TGTGCCAGCAGCTCCTCTGAGGGAGCGGGGAGGGAGACCCAGTACTTC. Encoded protein: CASSSSEGAGRETQYF.